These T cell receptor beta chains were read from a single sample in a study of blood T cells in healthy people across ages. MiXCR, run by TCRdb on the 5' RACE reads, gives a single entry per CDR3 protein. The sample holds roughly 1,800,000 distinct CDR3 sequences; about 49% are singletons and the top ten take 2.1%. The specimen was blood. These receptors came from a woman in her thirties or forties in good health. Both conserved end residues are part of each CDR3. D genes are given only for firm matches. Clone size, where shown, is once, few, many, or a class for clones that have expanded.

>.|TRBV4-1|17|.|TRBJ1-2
CTSSQVGHGAGVQGYTF
TGCACCAGCAGCCAAGTCGGGCACGGGGCCGGGGTACAAGGCTACACCTTC
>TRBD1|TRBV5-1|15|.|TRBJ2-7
CASSLGDRRTYEQYF
TGCGCCAGCAGCTTGGGGGACAGACGTACCTACGAGCAGTACTTC
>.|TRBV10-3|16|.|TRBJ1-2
CAIRGPTSLPNYGYTF
TGTGCCATCCGCGGGCCTACTTCCCTCCCTAACTATGGCTACACCTTC
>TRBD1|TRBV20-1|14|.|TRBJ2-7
CSARKTGGPYEQYF
TGCAGTGCTAGAAAGACAGGGGGGCCCTACGAGCAGTACTTC
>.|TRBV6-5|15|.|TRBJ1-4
CASRRAGQSDEKLFF
TGTGCCAGCAGACGAGCAGGACAGTCCGACGAAAAACTGTTTTTT
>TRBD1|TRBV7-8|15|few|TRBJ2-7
CASSLSNRDSAEQYF
TGTGCCAGCAGCTTATCCAACCGGGACAGCGCGGAGCAGTACTTC
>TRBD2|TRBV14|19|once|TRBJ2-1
CASSQEGALAVADLNEQFF
TGTGCCAGCAGCCAAGAGGGAGCACTAGCGGTGGCCGATCTCAATGAGCAGTTCTTC
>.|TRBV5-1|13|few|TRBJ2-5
CASRLDGSRAQYF
TGCGCCAGCAGACTGGACGGATCGCGCGCCCAGTACTTC
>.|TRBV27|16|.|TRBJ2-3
CASSLKARISTDTQYF
TGTGCCAGCAGTTTAAAAGCCCGCATTTCCACAGATACGCAGTATTTT
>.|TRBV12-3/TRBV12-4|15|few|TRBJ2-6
CASNPQGMGANVLTF
TGTGCCAGCAACCCTCAGGGGATGGGGGCCAACGTCCTGACTTTC
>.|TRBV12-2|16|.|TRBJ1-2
CASRSRSGIGNYGYTF
TGTGCAAGTCGCTCCCGTTCGGGGATAGGTAACTATGGCTACACCTTC
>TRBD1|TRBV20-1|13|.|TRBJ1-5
CSAGGANNQPQHF
TGCAGTGCAGGGGGCGCGAACAATCAGCCCCAGCATTTT
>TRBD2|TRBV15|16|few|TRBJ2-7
CATSRPWTSEDYEQYF
TGTGCCACCAGCAGACCGTGGACTAGCGAAGACTACGAGCAGTACTTC
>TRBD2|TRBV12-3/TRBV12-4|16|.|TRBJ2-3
CASSHTSGGLADTQYF
TGTGCCAGCAGTCATACTAGCGGGGGGTTGGCAGATACGCAGTATTTT
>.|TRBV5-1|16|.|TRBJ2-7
CASSTYRDKGDYEQYF
TGCGCCAGCAGCACCTACCGGGACAAGGGTGACTACGAGCAGTACTTC
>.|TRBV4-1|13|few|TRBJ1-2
CASSPSGGNGYTF
TGCGCCAGCAGCCCAAGCGGGGGTAATGGCTACACCTTC
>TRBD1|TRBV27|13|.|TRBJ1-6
CASTQGARMALHF
TGTGCCAGTACGCAGGGGGCTCGAATGGCCCTCCACTTT
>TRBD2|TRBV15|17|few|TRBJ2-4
CATSRDHLTSDKNIQYF
TGTGCCACCAGCAGAGATCATCTTACTAGCGATAAAAACATTCAGTACTTC
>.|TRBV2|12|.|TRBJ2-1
CASSEAKYEQFF
TGTGCCAGCAGTGAAGCGAAGTATGAGCAGTTCTTC
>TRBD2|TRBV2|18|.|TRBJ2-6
CASSDTSGGFSGANVLTF
TGTGCCAGCAGTGATACTAGCGGGGGTTTCTCAGGGGCCAACGTCCTGACTTTC
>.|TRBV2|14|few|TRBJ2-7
CASNVGRDDNEQYF
TGTGCCAGCAACGTAGGAAGGGACGACAACGAGCAGTACTTC
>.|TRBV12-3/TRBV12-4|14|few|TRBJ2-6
CASGRQSGANVLTF
TGTGCCAGCGGACGACAGTCTGGGGCCAACGTCCTGACTTTC
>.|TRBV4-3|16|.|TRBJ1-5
CASSQDRGASNQPQHF
TGCGCCAGCAGCCAAGATCGAGGAGCTAGCAATCAGCCCCAGCATTTT
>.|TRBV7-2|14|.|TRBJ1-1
CASSPGPVNTEAFF
TGTGCCAGCAGCCCCGGCCCCGTCAACACTGAAGCTTTCTTT
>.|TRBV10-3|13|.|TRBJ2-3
CAISGGGSDTQYF
TGTGCCATCAGTGGTGGGGGGTCGGATACGCAGTATTTT
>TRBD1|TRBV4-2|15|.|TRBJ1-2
CASSTPGQANYGYTF
TGTGCCAGCAGCACCCCGGGACAGGCTAACTATGGCTACACCTTC
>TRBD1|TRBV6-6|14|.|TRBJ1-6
CASSITGGNSPLHF
TGTGCCAGCAGCATCACAGGGGGCAATTCACCCCTCCACTTT
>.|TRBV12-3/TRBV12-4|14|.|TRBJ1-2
CASSFEGTNYGYTF
TGTGCCAGCAGTTTTGAGGGTACAAACTATGGCTACACCTTC
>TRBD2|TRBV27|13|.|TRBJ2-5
CASRRLAGETQYF
TGTGCCAGCAGACGACTAGCGGGCGAGACCCAGTACTTC
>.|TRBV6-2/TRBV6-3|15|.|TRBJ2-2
CASSRVNPGTGELFF
TGTGCCAGCAGTCGCGTGAATCCGGGAACCGGGGAGCTGTTTTTT
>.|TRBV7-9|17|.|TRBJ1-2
CASSLAGQPWADYGYTF
TGTGCCAGCAGCTTAGCTGGTCAGCCATGGGCGGACTATGGCTACACCTTC
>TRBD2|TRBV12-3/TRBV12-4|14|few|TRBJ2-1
CAITSGVAYNEQFF
TGTGCCATTACTAGCGGGGTTGCCTACAATGAGCAGTTCTTC
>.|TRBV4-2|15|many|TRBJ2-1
CASSPRRPGDNEQFF
TGTGCCAGCAGCCCCAGGAGACCAGGGGATAATGAGCAGTTCTTC
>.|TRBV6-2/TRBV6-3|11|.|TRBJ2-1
CASSDIYEQFF
TGTGCCAGCAGTGATATTTACGAGCAGTTCTTC
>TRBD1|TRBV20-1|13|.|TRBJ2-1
CSAAGTGDNEQFF
TGCAGTGCAGCCGGGACAGGGGACAATGAGCAGTTCTTC
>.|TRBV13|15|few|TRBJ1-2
CASSSQGIRSYGYTF
TGTGCCAGCAGCTCCCAGGGAATTCGCTCCTATGGCTACACCTTC
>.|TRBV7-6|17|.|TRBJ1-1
CASSLDGPGTMNTEAFF
TGTGCCAGCAGCTTAGATGGCCCAGGGACCATGAACACTGAAGCTTTCTTT
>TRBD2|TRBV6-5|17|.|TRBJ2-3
CASSYWTSGDNMDTQYF
TGTGCCAGCAGCTACTGGACTAGCGGAGATAACATGGATACGCAGTATTTT
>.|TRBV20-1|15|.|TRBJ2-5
CSASWDDGGQETQYF
TGCAGTGCTAGTTGGGACGACGGGGGCCAAGAGACCCAGTACTTC
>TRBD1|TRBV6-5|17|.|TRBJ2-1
CASSYSAPGGTYNEQFF
TGTGCCAGCAGTTACTCTGCCCCAGGGGGCACCTACAATGAGCAGTTCTTC
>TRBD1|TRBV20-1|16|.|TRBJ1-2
CSARGGQGKAPWGYTF
TGCAGTGCTAGAGGCGGACAGGGAAAAGCCCCGTGGGGCTACACCTTC
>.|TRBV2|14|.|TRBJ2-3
CASSDRFVTDTQYF
TGTGCCAGCAGTGACCGTTTTGTCACAGATACGCAGTATTTT
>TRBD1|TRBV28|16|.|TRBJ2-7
CASSLIQGAIKYEQYF
TGTGCCAGCAGTTTAATACAGGGGGCGATAAAATACGAGCAGTACTTC
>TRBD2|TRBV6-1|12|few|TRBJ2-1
CASSRLAGEQFF
TGTGCCAGCAGCCGACTAGCGGGGGAGCAGTTCTTC
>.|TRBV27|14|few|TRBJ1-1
CASSLRQLNTEAFF
TGTGCCAGCAGTTTGCGGCAGCTGAACACTGAAGCTTTCTTT
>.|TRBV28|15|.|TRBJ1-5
CASNTGKGSNQPQHF
TGTGCCAGCAATACAGGAAAGGGTAGCAATCAGCCCCAGCATTTT